These T cell receptor beta chains were read from a single sample in a study of early T cells in non-severe SARS-CoV-2 infection. In TCRdb, the 5' RACE reads were re-called with MiXCR into one record per CDR3 protein. The sample contains over 55,000 distinct CDR3 sequences, about 9.3% of which appear only once. Sequenced sample: whole blood. Source of these receptors: an adult who was a healthcare worker with PCR-confirmed SARS-CoV-2 infection or an uninfected control (not recorded which). CDR3s include the opening cysteine and the closing phenylalanine or tryptophan. The order of the fields is V gene, clone size, J gene, D gene, CDR3 DNA, CDR3 protein. D genes are given only for firm matches. Expanded clones are given a class, and other clones once, few, many or no size at all.

TRBV19	few	TRBJ1-2	.	TGTGCCAGTAGTATAGATCGTCCCGGGACAAATGCTAACTATGGCTACACCTTC	CASSIDRPGTNANYGYTF
TRBV29-1	many	TRBJ1-1	.	TGCAGCGTTGGAGTCCAGATGAACACTGAAGCTTTCTTT	CSVGVQMNTEAFF
TRBV7-9	.	TRBJ1-1	TRBD1	TGTGCCAGCAGCTTACCGGGCTCGACAGGGCCGAACACTGAAGCTTTCTTT	CASSLPGSTGPNTEAFF
TRBV5-1	few	TRBJ1-3	.	TGCGCCAGCAGCTTACAAGCCGGGGCCCAACCTGGAAACACCATATATTTT	CASSLQAGAQPGNTIYF
TRBV12-3/TRBV12-4	.	TRBJ1-2	.	TGTGCCAGCAGCCAGCTCGGCTATGGCTACACCTTC	CASSQLGYGYTF
TRBV18	many	TRBJ1-1	.	TGTGCCAGCTCACCACCGGGACGGGTAGGCACTGAAGCTTTCTTT	CASSPPGRVGTEAFF
TRBV7-9	many	TRBJ2-3	.	TGTGCCAGCAGCCCGAGGGGCAGCACAGATACGCAGTATTTT	CASSPRGSTDTQYF
TRBV1	.	TRBJ2-3	.	TGCACCAGCAGCCAAGCGGGTCCCACAGATACGCAGTATTTT	CTSSQAGPTDTQYF
TRBV28	.	TRBJ2-3	TRBD2	TGTGCCAGCAGCCCCGTGGAGCGGGGACCGCAGGATACGCAGTATTTT	CASSPVERGPQDTQYF
TRBV4-1	few	TRBJ1-5	.	TGCGCCAGCAGCCGCATGCGGCTTAGCAATCAGCCCCAGCATTTT	CASSRMRLSNQPQHF
TRBV5-6	many	TRBJ1-4	.	TGTGCCAGCAGCCAACAGGGTAGGGGTGAAAAACTGTTTTTT	CASSQQGRGEKLFF
TRBV12-5	few	TRBJ1-1	.	TGTGCTAGTGGTTTGGTAAGGGTGAACACTGAAGCTTTCTTT	CASGLVRVNTEAFF
TRBV7-2	medium-sized	TRBJ1-6	.	TGTGCCAGCAGCCTTAGGAATAATTCACCCCTCCACTTT	CASSLRNNSPLHF
TRBV20-1	.	TRBJ2-3	.	TGCAGTGCTAGGATTAGCGGAGTCACAGATACGCAGTATTTT	CSARISGVTDTQYF
TRBV6-1	.	TRBJ1-2	.	TGTGCCAGCAGTGAACGGTACTATGGCTACACCTTC	CASSERYYGYTF
TRBV7-9	few	TRBJ2-3	.	TGTGCCAGCAGCTTAGTTACAGGCACAGATACGCAGTATTTT	CASSLVTGTDTQYF
TRBV7-8	.	TRBJ2-3	TRBD1	TGTGCCAGCAGCTCCCCAAGGGGGCATGGCACAGATACGCAGTATTTT	CASSSPRGHGTDTQYF
TRBV24-1	.	TRBJ2-3	.	TGTGCCACCAGTGACCGCACAGATACGCAGTATTTT	CATSDRTDTQYF
TRBV12-3/TRBV12-4	many	TRBJ1-6	.	TGTGCCAGCAGTTTAGGTCAGGGGAGTTCACCCCTCCACTTT	CASSLGQGSSPLHF
TRBV29-1	.	TRBJ2-5	.	TGCAGCGTTGAAGATCGTGCCTCCTCCCAGGAGACCCAGTACTTC	CSVEDRASSQETQYF
TRBV29-1	few	TRBJ1-1	.	TGCAGCGTTGAAGATCGGGCCAGAGGTGCTTTCTTT	CSVEDRARGAFF
TRBV10-3	few	TRBJ1-6	TRBD1	TGTGCCATCAGTGGTGGGACGGGACAGGGGGAATCACCCCTCCACTTT	CAISGGTGQGESPLHF
TRBV18	few	TRBJ1-1	TRBD1	TGTGCCAGCTCACCTCATGGGGGACAGGAGAACACTGAAGCTTTCTTT	CASSPHGGQENTEAFF
TRBV7-6	.	TRBJ2-5	.	TGTGCCAGCAGCTTAGACCAAGAGACCCAGTACTTC	CASSLDQETQYF
TRBV11-2	.	TRBJ2-5	.	TGTGCCAGCAGGGCGGTCCATCAAGAGACCCAGTACTTC	CASRAVHQETQYF
TRBV12-3/TRBV12-4	.	TRBJ2-1	.	TGTGCCAGCAGTTTCGGGGGAATGGGGGAGCAGTTCTTC	CASSFGGMGEQFF
TRBV6-6	.	TRBJ1-6	TRBD1	TGTGCCAGCAGTACCAACCAGGGGGTGGGCTCCTATAATTCACCCCTCCACTTT	CASSTNQGVGSYNSPLHF
TRBV14	.	TRBJ1-1	.	TGTGCCAGCAGCCAAGTGTACGATATGAACACTGAAGCTTTCTTT	CASSQVYDMNTEAFF
TRBV20-1	.	TRBJ2-3	TRBD2	TGCAGTGCCGCGGGAGAGACCAGATCTTCGGATACGCAGTATTTT	CSAAGETRSSDTQYF
TRBV12-5	.	TRBJ2-3	TRBD1	TGTGCTAGTGGTTTGGGGGACAGCCGCACAGATACGCAGTATTTT	CASGLGDSRTDTQYF
TRBV5-1	.	TRBJ2-1	.	TGCGCCAGCAGCTTGGGCGTGGCGGGCAGCTCCTACAATGAGCAGTTCTTC	CASSLGVAGSSYNEQFF
TRBV29-1	.	TRBJ2-3	.	TGCAGCGTTGTGGGGGGCGGAGATACGCAGTATTTT	CSVVGGGDTQYF
TRBV5-5	many	TRBJ1-1	.	TGTGCCAGCAGCTGGCAAGGAGGGAGCACTGAAGCTTTCTTT	CASSWQGGSTEAFF
TRBV5-1	.	TRBJ2-5	.	TGCGCCAGCAGCTTGGGGCCGGAGGGGGAGACCCAGTACTTC	CASSLGPEGETQYF
TRBV9	.	TRBJ1-3	.	TGTGCCAGCAGCCCCGACCCGGGACGGGGTTCTGGAAACACCATATATTTT	CASSPDPGRGSGNTIYF
TRBV6-6	few	TRBJ2-5	TRBD1	TGTGCCAGCACGGGGACAGGGAGATTACAAGAGACCCAGTACTTC	CASTGTGRLQETQYF
TRBV6-5	.	TRBJ2-2	TRBD2	TGTGCCAGCAGTACGTTAGCGGGGGACCCGACCGCGAACACCGGGGAGCTGTTTTTT	CASSTLAGDPTANTGELFF
TRBV6-2/TRBV6-3	.	TRBJ1-1	.	TGTGCCAGCAGTCCTAGACAGACAAACACTGAAGCTTTCTTT	CASSPRQTNTEAFF
TRBV6-6	.	TRBJ1-6	.	TGTGCCAGCACCCGCTCCGTGTGGGGGGCTACGGGTAATTCACCCCTCCACTTT	CASTRSVWGATGNSPLHF
TRBV14	.	TRBJ2-1	TRBD2	TGTGCCAGCAGCCCTCGACTAGCGGGGGGGCAGTTCTTC	CASSPRLAGGQFF
TRBV19	many	TRBJ2-3	.	TGTGCCAGTAGTTATCTCCCTGGGGGTGATACGCAGTATTTT	CASSYLPGGDTQYF
TRBV9	.	TRBJ1-5	.	TGTGCCAGCAGCGTATACCCAGATCAGCCCCAGCATTTT	CASSVYPDQPQHF
TRBV6-1	few	TRBJ1-4	.	TGTGCCAGCAGTCCACACCGCAGGGTAACTAATGAAAAACTGTTTTTT	CASSPHRRVTNEKLFF
TRBV6-5	few	TRBJ1-2	.	TGTGCCAGCAGTTATTCAAGTGGGGGAAGTGGCTACACCTTC	CASSYSSGGSGYTF
TRBV2	few	TRBJ1-1	.	TGTGCCAGCAGTGAATCGCGGGGAACCGAAGCTTTCTTT	CASSESRGTEAFF
TRBV6-5	.	TRBJ2-3	.	TGTGCCAGCAGTTACTCGCTATCACCTAGCACAGATACGCAGTATTTT	CASSYSLSPSTDTQYF
TRBV10-3	few	TRBJ2-4	.	TGTGCCATCAGTGAGTCGGGGGTAGTACGAGCCAAAAACATTCAGTACTTC	CAISESGVVRAKNIQYF
TRBV30	few	TRBJ2-2	.	TGTGCCTGGAGTTTGCACACAGTCACCGGGGAGCTGTTTTTT	CAWSLHTVTGELFF
TRBV7-3	many	TRBJ1-2	TRBD1	TGTGCCAGCAGCTTAATGGACAGGGTGTTAGGCTACACCTTC	CASSLMDRVLGYTF
TRBV7-9	.	TRBJ1-1	TRBD1	TGTGCCCTCAGGACAGGGGAAGCTTTCTTT	CALRTGEAFF
TRBV12-5	.	TRBJ1-2	.	TGTGCTAGTGGACCCGGGGAAAGCTATGGCTACACCTTC	CASGPGESYGYTF
TRBV3-1	.	TRBJ2-2	.	TGTGCCAGCAGTTACTGGACTACCGGGGAGCTGTTTTTT	CASSYWTTGELFF
TRBV2	.	TRBJ2-1	.	TGTGCCAGCAGCTCATACAATGAGCAGTTCTTC	CASSSYNEQFF
TRBV29-1	many	TRBJ1-1	.	TGCAGCGTTGGCCCGGAGAACACTGAAGCTTTCTTT	CSVGPENTEAFF